The clone carrying this TCR beta chain was counted a few times. The antigen is undetermined. Then a second PCR, running roughly 6 to 11 cycles, was carried out with a sample-barcoded 5' primer and a J-beta primer mix. Every cDNA molecule carried a tag from a template-switch adaptor bearing 12 random nucleotides. TCRdb independently ran MiXCR on the 5' RACE reads; one entry per CDR3 protein. The sample has fewer than 900,000 distinct CDR3 sequences, roughly 44% seen once; the top ten hold around 20%. The data derive from a study of blood T cells in healthy people across ages. Study outcomes and limitations: Researchers said unsorted PBMCs prevented a conclusive naive versus antigen-experienced comparison. Naive T cell percentage and TCR beta diversity correlated strongly.

The sample comprised blood. The receptor was derived from a woman aged 55-70 years in good health.

This chain's CDR3 is CSARETGGYNSPLHF. CDR3 bases: TGCAGTGCTAGAGAAACAGGGGGCTATAATTCACCCCTCCACTTT. The V and J genes are TRBV20-1 and TRBJ1-6; 8 bases fit TRBD1. Trimming removed 0 bases from V and 3 bases from J; junction bases left unmatched: 1. CDR3 length: 15 amino acids. From germline, CDR1 is DFQATT and CDR2 SNEGSKA (reference sequence).